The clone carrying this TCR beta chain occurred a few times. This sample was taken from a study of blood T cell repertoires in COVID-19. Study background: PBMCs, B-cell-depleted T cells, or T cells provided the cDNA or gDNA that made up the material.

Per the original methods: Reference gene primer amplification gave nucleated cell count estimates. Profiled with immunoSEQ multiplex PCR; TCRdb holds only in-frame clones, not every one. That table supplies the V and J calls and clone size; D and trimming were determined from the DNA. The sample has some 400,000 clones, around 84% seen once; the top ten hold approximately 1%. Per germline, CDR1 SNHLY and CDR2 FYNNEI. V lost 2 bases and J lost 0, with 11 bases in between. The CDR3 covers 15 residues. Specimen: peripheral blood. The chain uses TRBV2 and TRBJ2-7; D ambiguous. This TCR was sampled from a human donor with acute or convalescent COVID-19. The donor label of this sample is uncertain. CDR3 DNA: TGTGCCAGCAGTGAAATCCAGGTTTCCTCCTACGAGCAGTACTTC. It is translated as CASSEIQVSSYEQYF.